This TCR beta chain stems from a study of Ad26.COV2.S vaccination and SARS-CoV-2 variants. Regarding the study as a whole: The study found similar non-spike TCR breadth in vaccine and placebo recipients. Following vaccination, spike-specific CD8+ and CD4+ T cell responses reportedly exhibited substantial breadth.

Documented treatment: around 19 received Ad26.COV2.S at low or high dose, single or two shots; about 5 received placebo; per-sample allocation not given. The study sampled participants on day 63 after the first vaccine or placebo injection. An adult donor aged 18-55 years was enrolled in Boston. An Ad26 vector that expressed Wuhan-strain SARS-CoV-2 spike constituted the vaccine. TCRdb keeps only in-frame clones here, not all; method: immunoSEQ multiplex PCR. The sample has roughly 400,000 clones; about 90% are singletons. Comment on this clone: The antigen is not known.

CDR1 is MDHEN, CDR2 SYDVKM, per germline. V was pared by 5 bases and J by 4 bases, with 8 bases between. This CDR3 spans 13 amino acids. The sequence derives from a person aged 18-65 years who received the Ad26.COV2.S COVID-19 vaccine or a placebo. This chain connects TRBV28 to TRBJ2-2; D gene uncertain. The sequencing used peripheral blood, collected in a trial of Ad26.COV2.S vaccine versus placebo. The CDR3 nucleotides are TGTGCCAGCAGTCCGTCCCGCACCGGGGAGCTGTTTTTT. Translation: CASSPSRTGELFF.